This TCR beta chain was recorded in a study of shared clonotypes between healthy human individuals (dated by TCRdb to the early 2020s). In terms of the full investigation: The cohort comprised two women and a few men aged 18 to 49 years. To increase sequencing depth and limit assay-specific biases, TCR repertoire library preparation and sequencing were carried out by different laboratories using diverse techniques. Between about 0.8 and 9 billion PBMCs per donor were obtained by leukapheresis. To estimate repertoire size and how much clonotype sharing occurs between individuals, the study deeply sequenced the blood TCR repertoires of 4 to 6 healthy adults.

Using the deep immunoSEQ assay, multiplex PCR amplified TCR CDR3 regions from genomic DNA. Genomic DNA extracted from each cell subset was distributed evenly over all wells of several immunoSEQ 96-well plates, and each plate served as one replicate. Each replicate PCR for unsorted PBMC received roughly 0.3 ug genomic DNA, equal to about 30,000 T cell genomes. Ten immunoSEQ deep assay plates were used to sequence unsorted PBMC genomic DNA. The purified libraries were quantified using a Qubit 3.0 fluorometer, sized with a Bioanalyzer 2100, and then quantified again using the KAPA Library Quantification kit. A separate single-read 150-cycle Illumina NextSeq 550 flow cell was used to sequence each immunoSEQ 96-well plate. The authors' analysis ran thus. The immunoSEQ output contained only junctional sequences without quality scores, so filtering could not match that applied to full-length reads. To assign V/J genes and CDR3, sequences were annotated using PyIR, a Python wrapper for IgBLAST v1.9, with IMGT germline references. Reads with weak V/J assignments (E-value above 1e-6), missing CDR3, stop codons, out-of-frame junctions, or ambiguous translated residues were removed. V3J clonotypes were defined as sequences sharing the same inferred V gene, J gene, and CDR3 amino acid sequence. Percentage overlap between repertoires was calculated by dividing the number of shared unique clonotypes by the size of the smaller repertoire. Repertoire richness was assessed with RTK rarefaction, the Chao1 estimator, and Recon v2.1 estimates of unobserved clonotypes. Imported from immuneACCESS, the table was reduced by TCRdb to in-frame sequences with V and J called. These copies leave out some clones; in studies compared against another copy, an unresolved V gene accounts for under half, and the cause of the remainder is not known. V and J calls and clone size are those listed in that table; D and trimming were worked out from the DNA. In all, the sample holds hundreds of thousands of clones, and around 78% of those were seen once. The ten largest clones capture about 12% of the sample.

Beyond this particular receptor, the publication reports: Sampling was restricted to blood, and TCR repertoires in tissues likely differ from the TCR repertoires found in blood. Pairwise subsampling indicated that sequencing depth was expected to affect the degree of clonotype sharing among donors. The genetic and exposure-history diversity represented was limited by the small number of donors.

Comment on this clone: This receptor's antigen is unknown. Base qualities were left out, and no much larger clone turns up one base away.

The donors were healthy, HIV-negative adults who had no recently reported acute infections or vaccinations. Every donor was a Caucasian adult residing in Nashville, Tennessee, USA. In the unsorted samples, 87 million or so PBMCs were counted, and genomic DNA was extracted using the QIAamp DNA Blood Mini kit. Blood was collected by leukapheresis, and PBMCs were isolated by Ficoll-Histopaque density gradient centrifugation and then cryopreserved in liquid nitrogen vapor phase. At the junction V is shortened by 2 bases and J by 2 bases, with 7 bases in between. Taken from the germline V gene, the CDR1 and CDR2 loops are ENHRY and SYGVKD. From the cysteine up to the phenylalanine, the CDR3 has a length of 13 residues. Only the CDR3 portion is preserved as DNA: 39 bases, with reading frame beginning at the first base.

The source material was PBMCs. In this chain, TRBV10-3 is recombined with TRBJ2-7; perhaps TRBD1 is the D gene, with 5 bases matching. The source of this sequence is a woman aged 40 to 50 in good health. Some clones in this sample may be carry-over from other donors' samples. The CDR3 is CAISERGPYEQYF. The nucleotide sequence reads TGTGCCATCAGTGAGAGGGGTCCCTACGAGCAGTACTTC.